This T cell receptor beta chain appears in the sequencing data of a study of cytomegalovirus exposure and HLA in healthy donors. Study-level findings and limits: Using a false discovery rate of 0.05, a later analysis showed that approximately 18,000 TCR beta sequences were associated with HLA alleles. Productive status was seen about 90% or about 30% of the time for most TCR beta V segments in an earlier analysis. Cytomegalovirus association was assigned to around 150 TCR beta chains.

Remarks on this clone: Its antigen is unidentified.

Germline-derived CDR1 and CDR2 are MNHNS and SASEGT. The length of the CDR3 is 15 residues. Trimming cost V 6 bases and J 0 bases; bases outside gene matches: 4. 60 Vbeta and 13 Jbeta primers were used in PCR. Only in-frame clones appear in the TCRdb table, and some are missing; sequencing was by immunoSEQ multiplex PCR. The table shows around 62,000 clones, with roughly 75% occurring only once. The sequenced material came from PBMCs. This TCR came from a man aged 55 to 70 in good health and CMV-seropositive. The chain links TRBV6-1 to TRBJ1-3, with TRBD1 identical over 8 bases. The CDR3: CASRAGQGSGNTIYF. Written as DNA, the CDR3 is TGTGCCAGCAGAGCAGGACAGGGCTCTGGAAACACCATATATTTT.